This T cell receptor (beta chain) was sequenced during a study of T cells in Graves' hyperthyroidism and ophthalmopathy. Amplification of TCR beta CDR3 regions used RNA as the template. HTBI primers drove first-round RT-PCR of the TCR CDR3. TCRdb processed the multiplex PCR reads anew with MiXCR; each CDR3 protein has one entry. The repertoire holds some 380,000 distinct CDR3 sequences, approximately 13% seen once, with around 21% in the top ten. Study-wide points: Most thyroid clonotypes with frequency above 0.001 were detected in blood.

Trimming removed 5 bases from V and 7 bases from J; junction bases left unmatched: 15. This CDR3 has 17 amino acids. Exclusion of patients followed from uncontrolled infection, other autoimmune disease, pregnancy or lactation. As concerns this clonotype: Its antigen remains unknown.

The genes are TRBV12-3 or TRBV12-4 and TRBJ2-3, with 10 nucleotides matching TRBD1. The sequencing sample was made of blood. The receptor was derived from a man between 25 and 39 years old with Graves' hyperthyroidism that later progressed to Graves' ophthalmopathy. The CDR3 here is CASSPYPGQGTANTQYF. CDR3 DNA: TGTGCCAGCAGTCCATACCCGGGACAGGGGACAGCAAATACGCAGTATTTT.